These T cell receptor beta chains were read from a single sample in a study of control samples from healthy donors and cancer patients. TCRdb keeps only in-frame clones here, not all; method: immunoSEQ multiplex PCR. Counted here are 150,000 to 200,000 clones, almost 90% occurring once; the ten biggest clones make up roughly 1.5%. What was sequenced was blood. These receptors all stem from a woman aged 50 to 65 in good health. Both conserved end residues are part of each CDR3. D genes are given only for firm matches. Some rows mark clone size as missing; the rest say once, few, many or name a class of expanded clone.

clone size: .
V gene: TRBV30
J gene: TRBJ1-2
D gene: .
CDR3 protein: CAWRPGDGYTF
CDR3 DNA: TGTGCCTGGAGACCGGGGGATGGCTACACCTTC

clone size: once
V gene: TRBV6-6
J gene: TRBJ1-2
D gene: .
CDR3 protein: CASGERGRHYGYTF
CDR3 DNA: TGTGCCAGCGGGGAACGGGGGAGGCACTATGGCTACACCTTC

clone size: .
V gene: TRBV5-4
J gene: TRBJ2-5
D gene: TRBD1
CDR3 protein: CASSKTGIIQETQYF
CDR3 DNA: TGTGCCAGCAGCAAGACAGGGATAATCCAAGAGACCCAGTACTTC

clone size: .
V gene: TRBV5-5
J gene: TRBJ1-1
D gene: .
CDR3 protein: CASSLVTGLEAFF
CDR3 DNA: TGTGCCAGCAGCTTGGTGACAGGCCTTGAAGCTTTCTTT

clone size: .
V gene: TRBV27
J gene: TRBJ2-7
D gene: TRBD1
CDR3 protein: CASGDRDSRHEQYF
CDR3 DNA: TGTGCCAGCGGGGACCGGGACAGCCGACACGAGCAGTACTTC

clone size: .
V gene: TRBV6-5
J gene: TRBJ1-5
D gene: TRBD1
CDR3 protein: CASSYSWTGVAQPQHF
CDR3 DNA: TGTGCCAGCAGTTACTCATGGACAGGGGTGGCACAGCCCCAGCATTTT

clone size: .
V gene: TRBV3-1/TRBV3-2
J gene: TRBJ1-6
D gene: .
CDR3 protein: CASSQEEVPYNSPLHF
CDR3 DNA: TGTGCCAGCAGCCAAGAGGAGGTCCCCTATAATTCACCCCTCCACTTT

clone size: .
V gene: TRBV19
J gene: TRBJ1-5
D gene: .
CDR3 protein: CASSPRTQDQPQHF
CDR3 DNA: TGTGCCAGTAGTCCCCGGACCCAGGATCAGCCCCAGCATTTT

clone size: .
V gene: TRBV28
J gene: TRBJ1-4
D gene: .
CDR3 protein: CASSSPRGSEKLFF
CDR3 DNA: TGTGCCAGCAGTTCACCACGTGGGTCGGAAAAACTGTTTTTT

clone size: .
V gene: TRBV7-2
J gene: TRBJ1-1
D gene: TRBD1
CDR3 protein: CASSPRGTVSSRAFF
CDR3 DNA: TGTGCCAGCAGCCCCCGTGGGACAGTAAGTTCTAGGGCTTTCTTT

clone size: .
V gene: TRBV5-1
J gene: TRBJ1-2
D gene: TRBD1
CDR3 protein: CASSSGQGAVAYGYTF
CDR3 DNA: TGCGCCAGCAGCAGCGGACAGGGGGCCGTCGCCTATGGCTACACCTTC

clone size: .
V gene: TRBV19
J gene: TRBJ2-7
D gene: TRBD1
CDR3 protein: CATTDRALGNDEQYF
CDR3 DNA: TGTGCCACTACCGACAGGGCCCTAGGGAATGACGAGCAGTACTTC

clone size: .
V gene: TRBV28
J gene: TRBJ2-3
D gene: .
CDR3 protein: CATRGSTDTQYF
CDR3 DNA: TGTGCCACTAGGGGGTCCACAGATACGCAGTATTTT

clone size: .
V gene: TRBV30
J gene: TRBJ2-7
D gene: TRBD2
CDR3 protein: CASSGLAGRALHEQYF
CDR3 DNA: TGTGCCTCGTCGGGACTAGCGGGACGAGCCCTCCACGAGCAGTACTTC

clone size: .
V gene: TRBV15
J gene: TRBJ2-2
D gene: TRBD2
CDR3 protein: CATSRDWASGLSELFF
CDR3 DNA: TGTGCCACCAGCAGAGATTGGGCTAGCGGGCTTAGTGAGCTGTTTTTT

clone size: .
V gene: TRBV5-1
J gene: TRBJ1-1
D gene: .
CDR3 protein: CASRGNGDTEAFF
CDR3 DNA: TGCGCCAGCAGAGGCAACGGGGACACTGAAGCTTTCTTT

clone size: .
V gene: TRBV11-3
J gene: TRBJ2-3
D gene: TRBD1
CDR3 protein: CASSLLQGDTQYF
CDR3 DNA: TGTGCCAGCAGCTTACTTCAGGGGGACACGCAGTATTTT

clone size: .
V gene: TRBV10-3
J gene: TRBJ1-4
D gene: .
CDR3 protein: CAISAQGPTNEKLFF
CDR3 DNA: TGTGCCATCAGTGCTCAAGGGCCCACTAATGAAAAACTGTTTTTT

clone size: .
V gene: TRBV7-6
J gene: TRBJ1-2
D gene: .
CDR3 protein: CASSPLFTGRDNYGYTF
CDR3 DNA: TGTGCCAGCAGCCCGCTTTTTACGGGCAGGGATAACTATGGCTACACCTTC

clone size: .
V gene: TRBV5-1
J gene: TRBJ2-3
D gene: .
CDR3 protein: CASSPAGGRARDTQYF
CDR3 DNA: TGCGCCAGCAGCCCCGCAGGAGGGCGAGCCCGGGATACGCAGTATTTT

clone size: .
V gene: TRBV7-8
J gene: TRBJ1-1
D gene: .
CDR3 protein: CASSLRIAPTEAFF
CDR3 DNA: TGTGCCAGCAGCTTACGTATAGCGCCCACTGAAGCTTTCTTT

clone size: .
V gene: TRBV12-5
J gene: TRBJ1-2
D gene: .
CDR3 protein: CASGLEGYYGYTF
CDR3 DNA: TGTGCTAGTGGTTTAGAGGGCTACTATGGCTACACCTTC

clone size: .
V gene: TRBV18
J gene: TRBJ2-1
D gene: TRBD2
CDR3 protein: CASSPGLVFNEQFF
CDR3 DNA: TGTGCCAGCTCCCCTGGACTAGTCTTCAATGAGCAGTTCTTC

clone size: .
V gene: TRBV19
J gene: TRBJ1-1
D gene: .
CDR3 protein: CASSIAWQGRTEAFF
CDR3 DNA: TGTGCCAGTAGTATTGCATGGCAGGGAAGGACTGAAGCTTTCTTT

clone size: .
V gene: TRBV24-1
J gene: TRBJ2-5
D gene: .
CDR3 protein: CATSTAGGQGETQYF
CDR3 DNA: TGTGCCACCAGTACGGCGGGCGGGCAGGGAGAGACCCAGTACTTC

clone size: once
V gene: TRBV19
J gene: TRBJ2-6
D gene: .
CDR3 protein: CASSTTGSGANVLTF
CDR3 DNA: TGTGCCAGTAGTACTACAGGGTCTGGGGCCAACGTCCTGACTTTC

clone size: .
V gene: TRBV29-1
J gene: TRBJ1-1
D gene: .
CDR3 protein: CSVGGVTEAFF
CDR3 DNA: TGCAGCGTTGGCGGGGTCACTGAAGCTTTCTTT

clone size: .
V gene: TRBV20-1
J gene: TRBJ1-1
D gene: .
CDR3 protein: CSASFRNTEAFF
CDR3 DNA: TGCAGTGCTAGTTTCAGGAACACTGAAGCTTTCTTT

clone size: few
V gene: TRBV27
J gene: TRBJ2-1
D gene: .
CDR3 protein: CASRWKTTSYNEQFF
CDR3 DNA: TGTGCCAGCAGATGGAAGACCACATCCTACAATGAGCAGTTCTTC

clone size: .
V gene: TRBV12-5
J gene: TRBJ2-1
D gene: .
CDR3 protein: CASGLGSLRNEQFF
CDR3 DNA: TGTGCTAGTGGTTTGGGGAGCTTGAGGAATGAGCAGTTCTTC

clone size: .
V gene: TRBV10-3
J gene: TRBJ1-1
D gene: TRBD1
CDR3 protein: CAISYRGLDTEAFF
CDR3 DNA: TGTGCCATCAGTTACAGGGGGCTGGACACTGAAGCTTTCTTT

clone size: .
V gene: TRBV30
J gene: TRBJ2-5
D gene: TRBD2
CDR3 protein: CAGTSGGQETQYF
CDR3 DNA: TGTGCCGGAACTAGCGGGGGCCAAGAGACCCAGTACTTC

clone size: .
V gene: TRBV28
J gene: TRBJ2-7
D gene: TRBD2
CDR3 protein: CASRVGLADSYEQYF
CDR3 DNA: TGTGCCAGCAGGGTTGGACTAGCGGACTCCTACGAGCAGTACTTC

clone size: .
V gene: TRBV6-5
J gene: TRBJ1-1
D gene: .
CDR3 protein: CASSYRDGVKAFF
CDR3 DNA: TGTGCCAGCAGTTACCGGGATGGGGTGAAAGCTTTCTTT

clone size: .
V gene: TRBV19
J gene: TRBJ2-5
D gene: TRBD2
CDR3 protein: CASNSPPGGQETQYF
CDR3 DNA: TGTGCCAGTAACTCCCCACCGGGAGGGCAAGAGACCCAGTACTTC

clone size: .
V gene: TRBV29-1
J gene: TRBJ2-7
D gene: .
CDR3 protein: CSVEKGLGAAEQYF
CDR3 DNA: TGCAGCGTTGAGAAGGGTCTAGGCGCGGCCGAGCAGTACTTC

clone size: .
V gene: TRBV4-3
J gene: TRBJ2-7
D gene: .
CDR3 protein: CASGFRDTDGVGEQYF
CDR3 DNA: TGCGCCAGCGGATTCCGGGACACGGATGGGGTGGGCGAGCAGTACTTC

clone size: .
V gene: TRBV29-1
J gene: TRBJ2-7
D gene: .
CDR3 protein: CSVTADSYEQYF
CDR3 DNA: TGCAGCGTTACAGCTGACAGCTACGAGCAGTACTTC

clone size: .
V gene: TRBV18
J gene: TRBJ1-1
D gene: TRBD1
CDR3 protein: CASSPRGQRRTEAFF
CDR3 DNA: TGTGCCAGCTCACCAAGGGGGCAAAGGCGAACTGAAGCTTTCTTT

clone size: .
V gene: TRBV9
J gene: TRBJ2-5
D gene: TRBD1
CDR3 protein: CASSSQTGKETQYF
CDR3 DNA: TGTGCCAGCAGCTCTCAGACAGGGAAGGAGACCCAGTACTTC